Presented here are 7 T cell receptor beta chains from one specimen sequenced in a study of T cell repertoires in cytomegalovirus infection. TCRdb re-called the reads with MiXCR, one entry per CDR3 protein. The data hold 500,000 or so distinct CDR3 sequences, with 15% to 20% observed a single time. Sequencing was performed on CD8+ T cells from PBMCs. These receptors all stem from a human donor in good health (CMV status not recorded). Some clones in this sample may be carry-over from other donors' samples.

This clonotype was seen ten or more times. The V and J genes are TRBV12-3 or TRBV12-4 and TRBJ1-2, with 8 bases fitting TRBD1. V was clipped by 6 bases and J by 3 bases; unmatched bases: 9. The CDR3 sequence is 15 residues long. The CDR3 region is CASSSTGGRDYGYTF. The CDR3 DNA reads as TGTGCCAGCAGCTCAACAGGGGGAAGGGACTATGGCTACACCTTC.

The DNA of the CDR3 is TGCAGTGCTTCAGCAGGGGTTCGGGATACGCAGTATTTT. Translated, it gives CSASAGVRDTQYF. The chain couples TRBV20-1 to TRBJ2-3, with D possibly matching TRBD1 (6 bases). Germline-derived CDR1 and CDR2 are DFQATT and SNEGSKA (reference sequence). The CDR3 totals 13 residues. V gave up 5 bases and J gave up 6 bases, with 15 bases separating them.

The gene calls are TRBV30 and TRBJ2-7; TRBD1 aligns across 7 bases. V lost 0 bases, J lost 6 bases, and 5 bases stayed unmatched. The CDR3 loop spans 13 amino acids. Looked up from germline, CDR1 is GTSNPN and CDR2 is SVGIG (reference sequence). The CDR3 loop reads CAWSVQGVGEQYF. The DNA of the CDR3 is TGTGCCTGGAGTGTTCAGGGGGTGGGCGAGCAGTACTTC.

Many counts were recorded for this clonotype. The gene calls are TRBV12-3 or TRBV12-4 and TRBJ2-7; possibly TRBD1 or TRBD2 for D (5 bases each). This CDR3 spans 14 amino acids. V was shortened by 3 bases and J by 3 bases, with 12 bases between the two germline ends. Here the CDR3 DNA reads TGTGCCAGCAGTTTGTGGGACGGATACTACGAGCAGTACTTC. It is translated as CASSLWDGYYEQYF.

The chain couples TRBV9 to TRBJ2-7; TRBD2 agrees at 7 bases. Germline V gene data show CDR1 as SGDLS and CDR2 as YYNGEE. Germline trimming cut 2 bases from V and 5 bases from J; bases unmatched to any gene: 13. The CDR3 has 16 amino acids. The DNA for the CDR3 is TGTGCCAGCAGCGTGGGTGCGAGGCCCGGGGGGAACGAGCAGTACTTC. Translating it yields CASSVGARPGGNEQYF.

The V gene is TRBV9, the J gene TRBJ2-1; D remains unclear. The germline V gene encodes CDR1 SGDLS and CDR2 YYNGEE. The CDR3 loop spans 12 amino acids. V was cut by 5 bases and J by 3 bases, with 6 bases left in between. For the CDR3, the DNA is TGTGCCAGCAGTGCGGACTACAATGAGCAGTTCTTC. Translated, it gives CASSADYNEQFF.

There are a few counts of this clonotype. V is TRBV10-2 and J is TRBJ2-7, with a weak D call TRBD1 (6 bases). There are 16 residues in the CDR3. Germline V gives CDR1 WSHSY, CDR2 SAAADI. V dropped 3 bases and J dropped 3 bases, with 18 bases sitting between them. CDR3 DNA sequence: TGCGCCAGCAGTGATCGGACAGAGTCGATCAACTACGAGCAGTACTTC. Its translation is CASSDRTESINYEQYF.